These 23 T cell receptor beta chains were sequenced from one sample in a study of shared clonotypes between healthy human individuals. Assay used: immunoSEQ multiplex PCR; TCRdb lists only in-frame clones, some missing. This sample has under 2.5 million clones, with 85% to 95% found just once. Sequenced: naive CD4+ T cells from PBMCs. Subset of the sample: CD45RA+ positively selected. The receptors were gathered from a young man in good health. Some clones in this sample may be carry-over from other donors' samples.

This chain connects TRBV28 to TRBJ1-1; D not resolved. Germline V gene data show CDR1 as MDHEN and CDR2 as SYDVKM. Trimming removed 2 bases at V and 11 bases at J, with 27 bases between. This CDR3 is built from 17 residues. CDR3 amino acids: CASSLRTPTRPDDAAFF. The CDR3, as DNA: TGTGCCAGCAGTTTAAGGACGCCCACCCGCCCTGATGACGCGGCTTTCTTT.

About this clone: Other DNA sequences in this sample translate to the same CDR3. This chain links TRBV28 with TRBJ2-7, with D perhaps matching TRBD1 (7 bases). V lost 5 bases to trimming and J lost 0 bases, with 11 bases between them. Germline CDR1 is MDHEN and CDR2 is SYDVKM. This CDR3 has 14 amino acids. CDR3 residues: CASSGQGGSYEQYF. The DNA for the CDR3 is TGTGCCAGCAGTGGCCAGGGGGGCTCCTACGAGCAGTACTTC.

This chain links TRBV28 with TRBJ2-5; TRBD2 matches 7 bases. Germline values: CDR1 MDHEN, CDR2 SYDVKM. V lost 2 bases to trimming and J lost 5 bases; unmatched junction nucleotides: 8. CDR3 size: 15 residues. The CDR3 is CASSLVGGPGETQYF. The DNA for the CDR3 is TGTGCCAGCAGTTTAGTGGGAGGGCCGGGGGAGACCCAGTACTTC.

The CDR3 protein is CASSSADSEPQHF. The CDR3 coding sequence is TGTGCCAGCAGCTCTGCTGACAGCGAGCCCCAGCATTTT. The chain has TRBV5-4 and TRBJ1-5, with a weak D call TRBD1 (5 bases). Trimming removed 3 bases at V and 8 bases at J, with 12 bases between. In germline, CDR1 is SGHNT, CDR2 YYREEE (reference sequence). The CDR3 is 13 amino acids.

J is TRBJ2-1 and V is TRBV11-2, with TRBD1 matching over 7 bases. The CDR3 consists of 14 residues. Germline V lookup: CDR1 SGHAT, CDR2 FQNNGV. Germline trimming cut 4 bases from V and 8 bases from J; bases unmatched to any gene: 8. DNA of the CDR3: TGTGCCAGCAGCTCCCCGAAAGGGGGCGATGAGCAGTTCTTC. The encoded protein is CASSSPKGGDEQFF.

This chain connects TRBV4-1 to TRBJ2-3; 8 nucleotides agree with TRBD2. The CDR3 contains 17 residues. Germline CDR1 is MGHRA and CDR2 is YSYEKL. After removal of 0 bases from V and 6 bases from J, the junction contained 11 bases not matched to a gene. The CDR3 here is CASSQESLAGLSDTQYF. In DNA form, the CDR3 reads TGCGCCAGCAGCCAAGAAAGCCTAGCGGGTTTATCGGATACGCAGTATTTT.

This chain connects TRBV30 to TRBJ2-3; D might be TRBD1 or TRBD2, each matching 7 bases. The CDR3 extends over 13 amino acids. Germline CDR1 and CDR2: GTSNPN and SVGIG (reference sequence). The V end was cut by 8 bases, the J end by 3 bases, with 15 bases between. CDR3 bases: TGTGCCCACAACAGGGGAGGGACAGATACGCAGTATTTT. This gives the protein CAHNRGGTDTQYF.

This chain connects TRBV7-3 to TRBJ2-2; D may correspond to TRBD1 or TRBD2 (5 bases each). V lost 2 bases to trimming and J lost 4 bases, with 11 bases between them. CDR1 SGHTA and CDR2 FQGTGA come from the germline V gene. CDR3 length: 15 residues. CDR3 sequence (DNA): TGTGCCAGCAGCTTATTAGGGGAGAGCACCGGGGAGCTGTTTTTT. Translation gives CASSLLGESTGELFF.

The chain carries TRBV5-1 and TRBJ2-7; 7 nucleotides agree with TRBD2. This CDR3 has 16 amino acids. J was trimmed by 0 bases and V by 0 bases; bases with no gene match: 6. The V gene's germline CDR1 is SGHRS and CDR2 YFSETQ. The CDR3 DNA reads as TGCGCCAGCAGCTTGGCCGCTAGCGGTACCTCCTACGAGCAGTACTTC. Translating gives CASSLAASGTSYEQYF.

The CDR3 sequence is CASSQSVDRLNQPQHF. CDR3 sequence (DNA): TGTGCCAGCAGCCAATCGGTTGACAGGCTTAATCAGCCCCAGCATTTT. The chain recombines TRBV4-2 with TRBJ1-5; the D gene is possibly TRBD1 (6 bases). Per the germline V gene, CDR1 is LGHNA and CDR2 is YNFKEQ. CDR3 size: 16 residues. The ends were cut back, 2 bases at V and 4 bases at J, with 15 bases in the middle.

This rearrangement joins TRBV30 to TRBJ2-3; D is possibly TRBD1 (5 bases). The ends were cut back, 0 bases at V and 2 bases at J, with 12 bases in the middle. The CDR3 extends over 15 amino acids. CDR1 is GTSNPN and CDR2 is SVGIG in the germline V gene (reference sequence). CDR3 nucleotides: TGTGCCTGGAGTGTAAAGGGGAAGGCCACAGATACGCAGTATTTT. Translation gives CAWSVKGKATDTQYF.

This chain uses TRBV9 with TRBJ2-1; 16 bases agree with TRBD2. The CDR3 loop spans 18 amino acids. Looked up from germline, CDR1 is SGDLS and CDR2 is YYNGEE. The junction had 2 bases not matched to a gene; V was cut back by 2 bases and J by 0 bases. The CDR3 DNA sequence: TGTGCCAGCAGCGTGGGACTAGCGGGAGGGAGCTCCTACAATGAGCAGTTCTTC. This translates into CASSVGLAGGSSYNEQFF.

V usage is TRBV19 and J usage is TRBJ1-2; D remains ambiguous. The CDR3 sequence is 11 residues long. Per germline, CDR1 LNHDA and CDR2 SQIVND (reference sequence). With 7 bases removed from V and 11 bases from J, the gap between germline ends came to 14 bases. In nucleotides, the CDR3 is TGTGCCAGTACACTCGCTGGTGGGTACACCTTC. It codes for CASTLAGGYTF. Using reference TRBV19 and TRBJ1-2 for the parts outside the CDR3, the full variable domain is DGGITQSPKYLFRKEGQNVTLSCEQNLNHDAMYWYRQDPGQGLRLIYYSQIVNDFQKGDIAEGYSVSREKKESFPLTVTSAQKNPTAFYLCASTLAGGYTFGSGTRLTVV.

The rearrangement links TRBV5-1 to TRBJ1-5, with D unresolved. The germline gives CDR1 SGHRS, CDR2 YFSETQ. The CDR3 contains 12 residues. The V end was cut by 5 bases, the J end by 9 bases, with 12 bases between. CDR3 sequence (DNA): TGCGCCAGCAGTCCGGATGGGTGGCCCCAGCATTTT. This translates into CASSPDGWPQHF.

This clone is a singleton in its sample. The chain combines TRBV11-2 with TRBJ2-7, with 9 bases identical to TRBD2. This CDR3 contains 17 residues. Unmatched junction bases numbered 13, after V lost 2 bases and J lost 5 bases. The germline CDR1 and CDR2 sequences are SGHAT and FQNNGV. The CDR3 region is CASSLRGPGLADHEQYF. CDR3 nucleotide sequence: TGTGCCAGCAGCTTAAGGGGTCCGGGACTAGCTGATCACGAGCAGTACTTC.

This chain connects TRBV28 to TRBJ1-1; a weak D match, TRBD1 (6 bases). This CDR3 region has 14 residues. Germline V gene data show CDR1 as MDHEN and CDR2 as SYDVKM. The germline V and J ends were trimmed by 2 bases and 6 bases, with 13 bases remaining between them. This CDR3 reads CASSLSQGWAEAFF. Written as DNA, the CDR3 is TGTGCCAGCAGTTTAAGTCAGGGGTGGGCTGAAGCTTTCTTT.

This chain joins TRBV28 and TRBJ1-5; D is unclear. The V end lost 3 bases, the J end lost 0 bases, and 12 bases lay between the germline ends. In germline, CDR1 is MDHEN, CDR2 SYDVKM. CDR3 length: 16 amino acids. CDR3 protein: CASSFSNLPSNQPQHF. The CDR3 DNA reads TGTGCCAGCAGTTTTAGCAATCTACCTAGCAATCAGCCCCAGCATTTT.

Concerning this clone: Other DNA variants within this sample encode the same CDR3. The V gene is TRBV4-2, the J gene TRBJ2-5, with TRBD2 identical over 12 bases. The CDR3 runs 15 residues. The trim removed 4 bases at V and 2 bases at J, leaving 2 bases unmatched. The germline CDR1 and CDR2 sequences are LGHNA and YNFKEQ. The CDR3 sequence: CASSRTSGAQETQYF. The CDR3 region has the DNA TGTGCCAGCAGCCGGACTAGCGGGGCTCAAGAGACCCAGTACTTC.

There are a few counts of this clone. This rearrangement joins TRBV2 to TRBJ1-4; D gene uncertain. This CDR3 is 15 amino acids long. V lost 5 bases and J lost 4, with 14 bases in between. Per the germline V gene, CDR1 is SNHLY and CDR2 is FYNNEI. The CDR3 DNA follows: TGTGCCAGCAGTACCGAGCGGCCACTTAATGAAAAACTGTTTTTT. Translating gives CASSTERPLNEKLFF.

In nucleotides, the CDR3 is TGCGCCAGCAGCTTGGACCTAGCGGGAATGAGGGAGCAGTACTTC. Residues: CASSLDLAGMREQYF. This chain uses TRBV5-1 with TRBJ2-7; 9 bases line up with TRBD2. The CDR3 is made up of 15 amino acids. The germline V gene has CDR1 SGHRS and CDR2 YFSETQ. The junction had 8 bases not matched to a gene; V was cut back by 0 bases and J by 7 bases.

The CDR3 DNA reads as TGTGCCAGCAGCACTACCGGGACAGGGGGTTTCGGGGCTTGTGGCTACACCTTC. Translating it yields CASSTTGTGGFGACGYTF. This chain uses TRBV21-1 with TRBJ1-2; TRBD1, the D gene given by the table, was not confirmed from the DNA. TRBV21-1 is shown as a pseudogene. The CDR3 covers 18 residues.

The DNA for the CDR3 is TGTGCCAGCAGCCGGACTAGCGGGAACGAGCAGTACTTC. This translates into CASSRTSGNEQYF. This chain connects TRBV2 to TRBJ2-7; 12 nucleotides agree with TRBD2. V gave up 6 bases and J gave up 5 bases; unmatched junction bases: 2. The CDR3 is 13 residues long. Germline V gene sequence: CDR1 SNHLY, CDR2 FYNNEI.

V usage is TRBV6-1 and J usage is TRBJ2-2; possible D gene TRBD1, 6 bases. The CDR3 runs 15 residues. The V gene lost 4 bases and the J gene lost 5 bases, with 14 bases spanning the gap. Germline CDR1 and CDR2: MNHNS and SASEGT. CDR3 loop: CASSVVLDRTGELFF. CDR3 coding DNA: TGTGCCAGCAGTGTAGTACTAGACAGGACCGGGGAGCTGTTTTTT.